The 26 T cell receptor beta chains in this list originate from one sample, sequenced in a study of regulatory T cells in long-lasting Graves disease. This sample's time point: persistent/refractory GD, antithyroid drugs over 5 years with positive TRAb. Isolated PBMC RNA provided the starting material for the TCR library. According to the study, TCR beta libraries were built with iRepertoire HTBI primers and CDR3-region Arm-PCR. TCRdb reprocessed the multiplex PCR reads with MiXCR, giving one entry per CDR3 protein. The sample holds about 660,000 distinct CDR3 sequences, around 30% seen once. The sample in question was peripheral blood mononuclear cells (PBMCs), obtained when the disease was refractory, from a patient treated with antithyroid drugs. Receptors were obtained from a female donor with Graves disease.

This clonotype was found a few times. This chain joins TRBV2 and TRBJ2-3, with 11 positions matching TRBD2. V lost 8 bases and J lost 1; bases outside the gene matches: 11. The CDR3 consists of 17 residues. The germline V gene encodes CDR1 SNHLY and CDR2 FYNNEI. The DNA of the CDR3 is TGTGCCAGCCTGGGGGCTAGCGGGAGGATCGGCACAGATACGCAGTATTTT. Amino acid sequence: CASLGASGRIGTDTQYF.

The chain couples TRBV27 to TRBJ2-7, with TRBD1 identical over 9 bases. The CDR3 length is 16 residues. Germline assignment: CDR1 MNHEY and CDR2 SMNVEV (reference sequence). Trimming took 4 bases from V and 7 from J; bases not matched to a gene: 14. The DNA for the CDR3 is TGTGCCAGCAGTTCGCTCGGGACAGGGATGGTAGAGGAGCAGTACTTC. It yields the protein CASSSLGTGMVEEQYF.

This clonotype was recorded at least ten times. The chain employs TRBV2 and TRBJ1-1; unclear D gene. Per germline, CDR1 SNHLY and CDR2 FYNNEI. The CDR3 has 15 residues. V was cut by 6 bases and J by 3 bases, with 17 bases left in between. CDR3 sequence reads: CASRPRVTDYTEAFF. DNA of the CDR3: TGTGCCAGCAGACCTAGGGTTACAGACTACACTGAAGCTTTCTTT.

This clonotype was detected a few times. The CDR3: CAWTGLSPWGSPLHF. The CDR3 nucleotides are TGTGCCTGGACCGGGCTTAGCCCGTGGGGTTCACCCCTCCACTTT. This sequence joins TRBV30 and TRBJ1-6; D gene uncertain. Germline V gives CDR1 GTSNPN, CDR2 SVGIG (reference sequence). This CDR3 region has 15 residues. Trimming removed 4 bases at V and 9 bases at J, with 19 bases between.

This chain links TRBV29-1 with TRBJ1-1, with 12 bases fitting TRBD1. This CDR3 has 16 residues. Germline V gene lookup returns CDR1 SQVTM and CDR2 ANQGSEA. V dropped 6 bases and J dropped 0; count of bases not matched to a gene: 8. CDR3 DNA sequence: TGCAGCGTAGCCGGGACAGGGGGCAAGTTGAACACTGAAGCTTTCTTT. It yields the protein CSVAGTGGKLNTEAFF. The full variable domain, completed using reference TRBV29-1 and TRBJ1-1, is SAVISQKPSRDICQRGTSLTIQCQVDSQVTMMFWYRQQPGQSLTLIATANQGSEATYESGFVIDKFPISRPNLTFSTLTVSNMSPEDSSIYLCSVAGTGGKLNTEAFFGQGTRLTVV.

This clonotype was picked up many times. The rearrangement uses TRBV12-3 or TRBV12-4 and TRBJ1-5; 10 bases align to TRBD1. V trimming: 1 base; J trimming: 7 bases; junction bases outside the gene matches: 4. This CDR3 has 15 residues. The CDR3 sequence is CASSLGDRGRQPQHF. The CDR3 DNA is TGTGCCAGCAGTTTAGGGGACAGGGGCCGGCAGCCCCAGCATTTT.

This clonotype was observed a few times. The DNA of the CDR3 is TGCAGTGCTAGAGGATTACAGGGGGCGAGTACACTGTTTTTT. It is translated as CSARGLQGASTLFF. The chain couples TRBV20-1 to TRBJ1-4; 9 nucleotides agree with TRBD1. The J segment lost 13 bases and the V segment lost 1 base, leaving 10 bases of the junction unmatched. Germline lookup yields CDR1 DFQATT and CDR2 SNEGSKA (reference sequence). The CDR3 is 14 amino acids.

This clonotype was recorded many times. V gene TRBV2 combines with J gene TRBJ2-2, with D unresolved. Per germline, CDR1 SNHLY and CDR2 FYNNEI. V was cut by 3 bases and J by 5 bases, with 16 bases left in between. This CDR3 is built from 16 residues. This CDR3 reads CASSDGFRIRTGELFF. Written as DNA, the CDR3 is TGTGCCAGCAGTGATGGGTTCAGGATCCGAACCGGGGAGCTGTTTTTT.

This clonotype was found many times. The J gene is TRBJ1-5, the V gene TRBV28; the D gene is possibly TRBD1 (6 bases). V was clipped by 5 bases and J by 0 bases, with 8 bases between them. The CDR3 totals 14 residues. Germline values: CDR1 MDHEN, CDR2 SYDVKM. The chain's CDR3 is CASSAGHSNQPQHF. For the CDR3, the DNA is TGTGCCAGCAGTGCGGGACATAGCAATCAGCCCCAGCATTTT.

The CDR3 DNA follows: TGTGCCAGCAGCCATCGGGACAGGGCAGAGACCCAGTACTTC. Translated: CASSHRDRAETQYF. The chain has TRBV14 and TRBJ2-5, with 9 positions matching TRBD1. After removal of 3 bases from V and 4 bases from J, the junction contained 3 bases not matched to a gene. Germline V gene data show CDR1 as SGHDN and CDR2 as FVKESK. The CDR3 covers 14 residues.

The CDR3 sequence is CAISDDSGFNQPQHF. CDR3 DNA sequence: TGTGCCATCAGTGACGACAGCGGCTTCAATCAGCCCCAGCATTTT. V gene TRBV10-3 combines with J gene TRBJ1-5; possibly TRBD1 for D (5 bases). The CDR3 runs to 15 residues. V was cut by 3 bases and J by 3 bases, with 12 bases left in between. Germline V gives CDR1 ENHRY, CDR2 SYGVKD.

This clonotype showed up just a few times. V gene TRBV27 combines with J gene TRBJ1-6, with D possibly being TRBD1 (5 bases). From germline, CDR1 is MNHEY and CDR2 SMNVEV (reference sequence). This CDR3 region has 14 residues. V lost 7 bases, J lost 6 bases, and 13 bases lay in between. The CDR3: CASTGAYLNSPLHF. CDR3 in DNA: TGTGCCAGCACCGGGGCTTATCTTAATTCACCCCTCCACTTT.

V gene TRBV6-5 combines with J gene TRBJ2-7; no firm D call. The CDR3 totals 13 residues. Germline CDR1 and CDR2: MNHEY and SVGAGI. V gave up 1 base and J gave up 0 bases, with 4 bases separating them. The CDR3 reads CASSYFGSYEQYF. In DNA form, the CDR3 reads TGTGCCAGCAGTTACTTCGGCTCCTACGAGCAGTACTTC.

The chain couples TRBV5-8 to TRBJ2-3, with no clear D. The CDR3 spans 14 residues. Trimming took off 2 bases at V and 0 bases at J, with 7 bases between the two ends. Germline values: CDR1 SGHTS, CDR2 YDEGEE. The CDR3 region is CASSFGLSTDTQYF. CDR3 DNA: TGTGCCAGCAGCTTTGGTCTTAGCACAGATACGCAGTATTTT.

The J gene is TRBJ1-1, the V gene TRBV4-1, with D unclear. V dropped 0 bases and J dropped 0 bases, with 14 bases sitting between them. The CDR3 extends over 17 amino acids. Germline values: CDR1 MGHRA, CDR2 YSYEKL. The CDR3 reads CASSQEAPGDMNTEAFF. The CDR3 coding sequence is TGCGCCAGCAGCCAAGAAGCGCCGGGAGATATGAACACTGAAGCTTTCTTT.

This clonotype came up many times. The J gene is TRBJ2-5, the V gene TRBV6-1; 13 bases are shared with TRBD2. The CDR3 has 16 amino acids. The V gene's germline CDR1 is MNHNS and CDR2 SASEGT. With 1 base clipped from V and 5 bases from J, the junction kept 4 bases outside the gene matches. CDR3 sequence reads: CASSEGGTSGTETQYF. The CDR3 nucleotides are TGTGCCAGCAGTGAAGGCGGGACTAGCGGGACGGAGACCCAGTACTTC.

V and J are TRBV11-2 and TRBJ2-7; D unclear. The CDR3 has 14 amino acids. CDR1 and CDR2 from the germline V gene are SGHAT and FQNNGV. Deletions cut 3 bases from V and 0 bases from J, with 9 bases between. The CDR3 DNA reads TGTGCCAGCAGCTTGGAGCGTACCTCCTACGAGCAGTACTTC. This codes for CASSLERTSYEQYF.

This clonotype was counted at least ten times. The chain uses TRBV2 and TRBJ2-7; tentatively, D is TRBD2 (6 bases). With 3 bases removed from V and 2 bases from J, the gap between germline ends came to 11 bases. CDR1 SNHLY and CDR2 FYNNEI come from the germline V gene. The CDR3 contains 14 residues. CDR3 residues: CASSELGEAYEQYF. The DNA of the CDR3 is TGTGCCAGCAGTGAGTTAGGGGAGGCCTACGAGCAGTACTTC.

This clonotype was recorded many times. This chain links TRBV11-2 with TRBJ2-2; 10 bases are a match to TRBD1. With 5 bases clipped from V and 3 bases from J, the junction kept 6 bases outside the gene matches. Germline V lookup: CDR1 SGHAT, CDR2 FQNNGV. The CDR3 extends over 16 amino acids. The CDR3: CASSVGQGGHTGELFF. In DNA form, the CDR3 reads TGTGCCAGCAGCGTAGGACAGGGGGGCCACACCGGGGAGCTGTTTTTT.

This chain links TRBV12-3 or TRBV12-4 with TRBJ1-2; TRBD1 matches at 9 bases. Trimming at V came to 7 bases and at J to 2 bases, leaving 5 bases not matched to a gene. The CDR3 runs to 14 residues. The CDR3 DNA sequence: TGTGCCAGCAAATACGGGACAGGGAACTATGGCTACACCTTC. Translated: CASKYGTGNYGYTF.

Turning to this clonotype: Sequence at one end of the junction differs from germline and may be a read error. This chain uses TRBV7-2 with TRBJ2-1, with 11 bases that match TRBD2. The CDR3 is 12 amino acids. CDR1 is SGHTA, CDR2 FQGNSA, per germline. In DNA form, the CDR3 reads TGTGCCAGCAGCCTCGTAGCGGGAGGGCGGTACTTC. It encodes CASSLVAGGRYF. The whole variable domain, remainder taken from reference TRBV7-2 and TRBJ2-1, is GAGVSQSPSNKVTEKGKDVELRCDPISGHTALYWYRQSLGQGLEFLIYFQGNSAPDKSGLPSDRFSAERTGGSVSTLTIQRTQQEDSAVYLCASSLVAGGRYFGPGTRLTVL.

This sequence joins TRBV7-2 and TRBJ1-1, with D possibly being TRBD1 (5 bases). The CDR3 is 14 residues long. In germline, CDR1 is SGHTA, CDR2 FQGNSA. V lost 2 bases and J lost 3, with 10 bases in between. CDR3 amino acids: CASSLSGAYTEAFF. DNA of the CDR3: TGTGCCAGCAGCTTATCCGGGGCATACACTGAAGCTTTCTTT.

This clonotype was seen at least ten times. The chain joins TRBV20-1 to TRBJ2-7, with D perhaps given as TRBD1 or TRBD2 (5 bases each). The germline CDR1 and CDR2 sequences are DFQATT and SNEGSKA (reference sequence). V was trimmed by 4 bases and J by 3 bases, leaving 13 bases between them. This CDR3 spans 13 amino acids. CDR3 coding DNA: TGCAGTGCTATCAGGTGGGGGATCTACGAGCAGTACTTC. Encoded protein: CSAIRWGIYEQYF.

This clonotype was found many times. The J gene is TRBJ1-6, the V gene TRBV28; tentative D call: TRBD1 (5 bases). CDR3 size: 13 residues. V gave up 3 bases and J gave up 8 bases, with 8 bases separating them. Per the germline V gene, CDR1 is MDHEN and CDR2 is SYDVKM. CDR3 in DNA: TGTGCCAGCAGTTTGATGGGGGATTCACCCCTCCACTTT. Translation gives CASSLMGDSPLHF.

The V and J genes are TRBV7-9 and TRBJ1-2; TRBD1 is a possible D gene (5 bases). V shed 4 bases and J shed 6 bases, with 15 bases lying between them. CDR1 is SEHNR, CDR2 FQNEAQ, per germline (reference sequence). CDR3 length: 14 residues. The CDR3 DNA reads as TGTGCCAGCAGCTCCCAACTGGGACTGCATGGCTACACCTTC. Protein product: CASSSQLGLHGYTF. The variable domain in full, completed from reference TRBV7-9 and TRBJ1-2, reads DTGVSQNPRHKITKRGQNVTFRCDPISEHNRLYWYRQTLGQGPEFLTYFQNEAQLEKSRLLSDRFSAERPKGSFSTLEIQRTEQGDSAMYLCASSSQLGLHGYTFGSGTRLTVV.

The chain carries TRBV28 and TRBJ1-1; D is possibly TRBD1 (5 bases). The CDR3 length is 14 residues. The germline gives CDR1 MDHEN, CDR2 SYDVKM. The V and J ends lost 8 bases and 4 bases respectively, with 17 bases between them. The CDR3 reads CASLAGGLGTEAFF. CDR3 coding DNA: TGTGCCAGCCTGGCGGGGGGTCTCGGCACTGAAGCTTTCTTT.